The 8 T cell receptor beta chains listed next were all sequenced from one sample in a study of blood T cell repertoires in COVID-19. TCRdb keeps only in-frame clones here, not all; method: immunoSEQ multiplex PCR. The sample lists about 200,000 clones, 75% to 85% seen once, with 2.4% in the top ten. The sequenced material came from peripheral blood. The source is a woman in her 70s with COVID-19, enrolled during active disease.

J is TRBJ2-1 and V is TRBV30, with D uncertain. V lost 0 bases and J lost 5, with 14 bases in between. Germline CDR1 reads GTSNPN; CDR2 reads SVGIG (reference sequence). The CDR3 covers 15 residues. CDR3 DNA sequence: TGTGCCTGGAGTGTACAAGTCACCCCCAACAATGAGCAGTTCTTC. This codes for CAWSVQVTPNNEQFF. Variable domain in full (rest from reference TRBV30 and TRBJ2-1): SQTIHQWPATLVQPVGSPLSLECTVEGTSNPNLYWYRQAAGRGLQLLFYSVGIGQISSEVPQNLSASRPQDRQFILSSKKLLLSDSGFYLCAWSVQVTPNNEQFFGPGTRLTVL.

The chain links TRBV5-1 to TRBJ2-3; D is perhaps TRBD2 (6 bases). This CDR3 has 15 amino acids. V was clipped by 3 bases and J by 0 bases, with 11 bases between them. Per germline, CDR1 SGHRS and CDR2 YFSETQ. The CDR3 nucleotides are TGCGCCAGCAGCTCGGGGGACTTAAGCACAGATACGCAGTATTTT. This codes for CASSSGDLSTDTQYF. Variable domain in full (rest from reference TRBV5-1 and TRBJ2-3): KAGVTQTPRYLIKTRGQQVTLSCSPISGHRSVSWYQQTPGQGLQFLFEYFSETQRNKGNFPGRFSGRQFSNSRSEMNVSTLELGDSALYLCASSSGDLSTDTQYFGPGTRLTVL.

J is TRBJ1-6 and V is TRBV7-8; perhaps TRBD1 as D (6 bases). The CDR3 contains 14 residues. The ends were cut back, 5 bases at V and 7 bases at J, with 12 bases in the middle. Germline CDR1 reads SGHVS; CDR2 reads FQNEAQ. DNA of the CDR3: TGTGCCAGCAGCCAACAGGGTTCGAATTCACCCCTCCACTTT. It translates to CASSQQGSNSPLHF.

The rearrangement links TRBV27 to TRBJ1-6; D is perhaps TRBD1 (5 bases). The CDR3 is 16 amino acids. Germline CDR1 and CDR2: MNHEY and SMNVEV (reference sequence). Trimming removed 4 bases from V and 5 bases from J, with 15 bases in between. CDR3 sequence: CASSSFVGRNNSPLHF. The CDR3 nucleotides read TGTGCCAGCAGTTCCTTTGTGGGGCGGAATAATTCACCCCTCCACTTT.

This chain uses TRBV4-1 with TRBJ2-2, with a weak D call TRBD2 (7 bases). V was clipped by 1 base and J by 3 bases, with 12 bases between them. Germline V CDR1 and CDR2: MGHRA, YSYEKL. The CDR3 runs to 16 residues. The DNA for the CDR3 is TGCGCCAGCAGCCAAGTCCCGGGGGGCGACACCGGGGAGCTGTTTTTT. Protein sequence: CASSQVPGGDTGELFF.

This clone has just a few counts. V gene TRBV5-6 combines with J gene TRBJ1-1; 8 nucleotides align to TRBD1. The V and J ends lost 3 bases and 1 base, in that order; junction bases with no gene match: 2. The germline CDR1 and CDR2 sequences are SGHDT and YYEEEE. The CDR3 sequence is 14 residues long. The CDR3 nucleotides are TGTGCCAGCAGCTGGGACAGGAGGAACACTGAAGCTTTCTTT. Residues: CASSWDRRNTEAFF.

The chain is built from TRBV3-1 (or the pseudogene TRBV3-2) and TRBJ1-5; 9 bases fit TRBD1. With V trimmed by 5 bases and J by 5 bases, 4 bases remained unmatched. The germline V gene encodes CDR1 LGHDT and CDR2 YNNKEL (reference sequence). This CDR3 has 14 amino acids. The CDR3 nucleotides read TGTGCCAGCAGCTCAACAGGGGGCGATCAGCCCCAGCATTTT. Protein: CASSSTGGDQPQHF.

The chain is built from TRBV6-5 and TRBJ1-5, with 7 bases identical to TRBD1. Germline V gene lookup returns CDR1 MNHEY and CDR2 SVGAGI. V lost 4 bases and J lost 2; bases outside the gene matches: 5. The CDR3 totals 15 residues. CDR3 protein: CASSFSGGGNQPQHF. For the CDR3, the DNA is TGTGCCAGCAGTTTCTCAGGGGGAGGCAATCAGCCCCAGCATTTT.